The 17 T cell receptor beta chains below come from one sample, sequenced in a study of blood T cells in healthy people across ages. A second PCR of about 7 to 12 cycles used a sample-barcoded 5' primer and a J-beta primer mix. TCRdb ran MiXCR on the 5' RACE reads and lists one entry per CDR3 protein. Of about 1.1 million distinct CDR3 sequences in the sample, around two fifths were seen once. Material: blood. Every receptor here comes from a man aged 18 to 29 in good health.

This clonotype was counted only a few times. V gene TRBV29-1 combines with J gene TRBJ1-2; D gene unclear. The CDR3 has 13 residues. V was shortened by 6 bases and J by 0 bases, with 11 bases between the two germline ends. Germline V gene sequence: CDR1 SQVTM, CDR2 ANQGSEA. CDR3 residues: CSVGGRANYGYTF. CDR3 DNA sequence: TGCAGCGTGGGAGGTCGAGCTAACTATGGCTACACCTTC. Supplemented by reference TRBV29-1 and TRBJ1-2, the full variable domain reads SAVISQKPSRDICQRGTSLTIQCQVDSQVTMMFWYRQQPGQSLTLIATANQGSEATYESGFVIDKFPISRPNLTFSTLTVSNMSPEDSSIYLCSVGGRANYGYTFGSGTRLTVV.

This clonotype has at least ten counts. This chain joins TRBV29-1 and TRBJ2-5, with 8 bases fitting TRBD1. From germline, CDR1 is SQVTM and CDR2 ANQGSEA. After removal of 5 bases from V and 4 bases from J, the junction contained 0 bases not matched to a gene. The CDR3 has 11 residues. Here the CDR3 reads CSVQGAETQYF. The CDR3 coding sequence is TGCAGCGTTCAGGGGGCAGAGACCCAGTACTTC.

This chain uses TRBV9 with TRBJ1-1; the match to TRBD1 covers 7 bases. Germline CDR1 and CDR2: SGDLS and YYNGEE. The CDR3 runs 14 residues. After removal of 4 bases from V and 6 bases from J, the junction contained 9 bases not matched to a gene. CDR3 sequence reads: CASSYGDRAAEAFF. The DNA of the CDR3 is TGTGCCAGCAGCTATGGAGACAGGGCCGCTGAAGCTTTCTTT.

The genes are TRBV11-2 and TRBJ2-3, with D maybe TRBD1 (5 bases). Trimming stripped 5 bases from V and 0 bases from J, with 18 bases between. Germline V gene lookup returns CDR1 SGHAT and CDR2 FQNNGV. The CDR3 spans 17 residues. The chain's CDR3 is CASSPTGPQSSTDTQYF. The CDR3 region has the DNA TGTGCCAGCAGCCCCACAGGTCCACAGTCTAGCACAGATACGCAGTATTTT.

This chain connects TRBV10-3 to TRBJ2-1, with a weak D call TRBD1 (5 bases). Judging by the DNA end, TRBJ2-7 fits better; the J call may be wrong. Germline CDR1 ENHRY, CDR2 SYGVKD. The CDR3 is made up of 12 amino acids. Written as DNA, the CDR3 is TGTGCCTCTAAGGACACCTACAATGAGCAGTACTTC. Translated, it gives CASKDTYNEQYF.

This clonotype came up a few times. The chain couples TRBV10-2 to TRBJ2-5, with 7 nucleotides matching TRBD1. The CDR3 totals 17 residues. CDR1 WSHSY and CDR2 SAAADI come from the germline V gene. Losses at the gene ends were 2 bases for V and 0 bases for J; bases not matched to a gene: 9. CDR3 DNA sequence: TGCGCCAGCAGTGAGAGTGGGAGACAGGGAGACCAAGAGACCCAGTACTTC. This codes for CASSESGRQGDQETQYF.

The V call is TRBV7-9, the J call TRBJ2-3; D is unresolved. Between the trimmed V and J ends, which lost 5 bases and 6 bases, there was a span of 9 bases. Germline V gives CDR1 SEHNR, CDR2 FQNEAQ (reference sequence). The CDR3 covers 12 residues. In DNA form, the CDR3 reads TGTGCCAGCAGCCCCAGGCAGGATACGCAGTATTTT. Encoded protein: CASSPRQDTQYF.

The chain employs TRBV6-6 and TRBJ1-6; D is unclear. Between the trimmed V and J ends, which lost 7 bases and 7 bases, there was a span of 17 bases. The CDR3 sequence is 15 residues long. From germline, CDR1 is MNHNY and CDR2 SVGAGI (reference sequence). CDR3 in amino acids: CASTSPFQENSPLHF. CDR3 bases: TGTGCCAGCACGAGCCCCTTCCAAGAAAATTCACCCCTCCACTTT.

The V gene is TRBV7-3, the J gene TRBJ2-1; TRBD2 matches 9 bases. J was trimmed by 7 bases and V by 5 bases; bases with no gene match: 9. CDR1 is SGHTA and CDR2 is FQGTGA in the germline V gene. The CDR3 length is 15 residues. The CDR3 reads CASSPGLARSNEQFF. The CDR3 bases are TGTGCCAGCAGCCCGGGACTAGCTCGGTCGAATGAGCAGTTCTTC.

The rearrangement links TRBV25-1 to TRBJ2-7; D is undetermined. The germline V and J ends were trimmed by 7 bases and 0 bases, with 10 bases remaining between them. Per the germline V gene, CDR1 is MGHDK and CDR2 is SYGVNS. The CDR3 covers 13 residues. The CDR3 protein is CASKKGLSYEQYF. The CDR3 nucleotides read TGTGCCAGCAAAAAAGGCCTCTCCTACGAGCAGTACTTC.

This clonotype has just a few counts. This chain joins TRBV6-5 and TRBJ2-7, with a possible D match to TRBD2 (6 bases). Trimming took 6 bases from V and 3 from J, leaving 12 bases between them. The CDR3 spans 13 residues. Germline CDR1 MNHEY, CDR2 SVGAGI. CDR3 coding DNA: TGTGCCAGCAGGGCGACTAGGATCTACGAGCAGTACTTC. Translation gives CASRATRIYEQYF.

This clonotype was detected a few times. CDR3 amino acids: CASSFETQGVREQYF. The CDR3 DNA reads as TGTGCCAGCAGCTTTGAAACACAGGGGGTAAGAGAGCAGTACTTC. The rearrangement uses TRBV7-3 and TRBJ2-7; 8 positions agree with TRBD1. J lost 7 bases, V lost 3 bases, and 11 bases had no gene match. The germline CDR1 and CDR2 sequences are SGHTA and FQGTGA. There are 15 residues in the CDR3.

The chain links TRBV30 to TRBJ2-7; the D is unclear. The germline V gene encodes CDR1 GTSNPN and CDR2 SVGIG (reference sequence). The CDR3 is made up of 12 amino acids. The ends were cut back, 0 bases at V and 3 bases at J, with 6 bases in the middle. CDR3 residues: CAWSVQNYEQYF. The CDR3 DNA reads as TGTGCCTGGAGTGTACAGAACTACGAGCAGTACTTC. The full variable domain, in which reference TRBV30 and TRBJ2-7 provide the parts outside the CDR3, is SQTIHQWPATLVQPVGSPLSLECTVEGTSNPNLYWYRQAAGRGLQLLFYSVGIGQISSEVPQNLSASRPQDRQFILSSKKLLLSDSGFYLCAWSVQNYEQYFGPGTRLTVT.

The chain uses TRBV20-1 and TRBJ2-2, with 8 bases aligning to TRBD1. Germline trimming cut 4 bases from V and 1 base from J; bases unmatched to any gene: 2. Germline lookup yields CDR1 DFQATT and CDR2 SNEGSKA (reference sequence). This CDR3 contains 14 residues. The CDR3 DNA reads TGCAGTGCTAAGGACAGGGTGAACACCGGGGAGCTGTTTTTT. Protein product: CSAKDRVNTGELFF.

The V and J genes are TRBV20-1 and TRBJ1-6; no clear D gene. The CDR3 length is 13 residues. With 3 bases removed from V and 6 bases from J, the gap between germline ends came to 9 bases. CDR1 DFQATT and CDR2 SNEGSKA come from the germline V gene (reference sequence). This chain's CDR3 is CSASEVVNSPLHF. CDR3 coding DNA: TGCAGTGCTAGTGAGGTGGTTAATTCACCCCTCCACTTT.

V is TRBV6-1 and J is TRBJ1-2, with a possible D match to TRBD1 (5 bases). The CDR3 is made up of 14 amino acids. Germline V CDR1 and CDR2: MNHNS, SASEGT. V lost 1 base, J lost 3 bases, and 9 bases lay in between. CDR3 residues: CASSEGGVYYGYTF. The CDR3 DNA reads as TGTGCCAGCAGTGAAGGGGGGGTGTACTATGGCTACACCTTC.

This clonotype was seen only a few times. This chain uses TRBV6-6 with TRBJ1-6; D call uncertain. Germline CDR1 is MNHNY and CDR2 is SVGAGI (reference sequence). This CDR3 contains 15 residues. V was trimmed by 0 bases and J by 6 bases, leaving 9 bases between them. The CDR3: CASSYSRDGNSPLHF. The CDR3 DNA reads TGTGCCAGCAGTTACTCGCGAGACGGTAATTCACCCCTCCACTTT.